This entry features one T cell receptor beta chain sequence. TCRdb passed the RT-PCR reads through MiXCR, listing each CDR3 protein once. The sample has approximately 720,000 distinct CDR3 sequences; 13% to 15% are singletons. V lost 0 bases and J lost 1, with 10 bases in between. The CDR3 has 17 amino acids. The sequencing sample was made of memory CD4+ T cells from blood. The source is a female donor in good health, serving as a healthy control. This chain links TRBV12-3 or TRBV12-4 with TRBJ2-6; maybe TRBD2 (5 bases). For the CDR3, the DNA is TGTGCCAGCAGTTTAGCGGCGGACTTGTCTGGGGCCAACGTCCTGACTTTC. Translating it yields CASSLAADLSGANVLTF.